This T cell receptor beta chain comes out of a study of blood T cell repertoires in COVID-19. Study-level background: Sources were T cells, B-cell-depleted T cells, or PBMCs; the material itself was cDNA or gDNA.

This CDR3 is built from 18 residues. Assay: immunoSEQ multiplex PCR; the TCRdb copy retains only in-frame clones and omits some. Found here are 300,000 to 400,000 clones, more than 75% of them singletons; the top ten hold roughly 1%. Enrollees, about 18 to 95 years old, lived in roughly 24 US areas. Cohorts were assigned according to the clinical history that participants reported. Donors in Cohort 3 counted as recovered after two negative PCRs, clearance, or symptom resolution. V usage is TRBV21-1 and J usage is TRBJ1-5; the table calls TRBD1, which could not be checked here. TRBV21-1 represents a pseudogene. This TCR came from a woman aged 25 to 45 who had recovered from COVID-19. Sequenced input: PBMCs or T cells enriched from blood (not recorded which). CDR3: CASSPRTGGAGGGQPQHF. The CDR3 DNA sequence: TGTGCCAGCAGCCCCCGGACAGGGGGCGCTGGGGGGGGTCAGCCCCAGCATTTT.